These 19 T cell receptor beta chains were sequenced from one sample in a study of cytomegalovirus exposure and HLA in healthy donors. The protocol was immunoSEQ multiplex PCR, while the TCRdb copy is restricted to in-frame clones and leaves out a portion. The sample lists some 140,000 clones, about 88% seen once, with approximately 20% in the top ten. Sequencing was performed on PBMCs. These receptors were obtained from a man younger than 35 in good health and CMV-seropositive.

V is TRBV28 and J is TRBJ2-7, with a weak D call TRBD2 (6 bases). The V and J ends lost 4 bases and 3 bases respectively, with 16 bases between them. Germline loops: CDR1 MDHEN, CDR2 SYDVKM. The CDR3 extends over 15 amino acids. The CDR3: CASSSRGAGSYEQYF. The CDR3 DNA reads TGTGCCAGCAGTTCGCGAGGAGCGGGCAGCTACGAGCAGTACTTC.

The chain links TRBV6-5 to TRBJ2-5, with TRBD1 identical over 7 bases. The CDR3 totals 13 residues. The V gene's germline CDR1 is MNHEY and CDR2 SVGAGI. The ends lost 8 bases at V and 3 bases at J; junction bases unmatched: 6. CDR3 residues: CASAGTVKETQYF. The CDR3 DNA reads as TGTGCCAGCGCCGGGACAGTGAAAGAGACCCAGTACTTC.

About this clone: The germline gene is not matched at one end of the junction; a read error may be the cause. V gene TRBV5-8 combines with J gene TRBJ2-7, with D hard to call. The V gene's germline CDR1 is SGHTS and CDR2 YDEGEE. There are 10 residues in the CDR3. The CDR3 protein is CASSFGQRLF. In DNA, the CDR3 is TGTGCCAGCAGCTTTGGGCAAAGGCTCTTC.

The chain joins TRBV6-5 to TRBJ2-7, with D perhaps TRBD1 (6 bases). CDR1 and CDR2 from the germline V gene are MNHEY and SVGAGI. This CDR3 contains 14 residues. Deletions cut 6 bases from V and 5 bases from J, with 17 bases between. CDR3 loop: CASSRPSRGDEQYF. DNA for the CDR3: TGTGCCAGCAGCCGCCCCAGCAGGGGCGACGAGCAGTACTTC.

This chain uses TRBV19 with TRBJ1-2, with unresolved D. CDR1 and CDR2 (germline): LNHDA, SQIVND (reference sequence). Trimming shortened V by 1 base and J by 4 bases, and 16 bases separated the two germline ends. CDR3 length: 16 amino acids. The CDR3 spells CASSIGHISLIYGYTF. The CDR3 DNA reads as TGTGCCAGTAGTATAGGGCACATATCGCTCATCTATGGCTACACCTTC.

The V gene is TRBV4-3, the J gene TRBJ2-3; 7 bases match TRBD1. J gave up 6 bases and V 0 bases, and 6 bases lay outside the gene matches. There are 15 residues in the CDR3. Germline V CDR1 and CDR2: LGHNA, YSLEER. The CDR3: CASSQDPKGADTQYF. CDR3 nucleotide sequence: TGCGCCAGCAGCCAAGACCCGAAGGGGGCGGATACGCAGTATTTT.

This clone is a singleton in its sample. The J gene is TRBJ2-1, the V gene TRBV19, with a possible D match to TRBD2 (7 bases). Germline V CDR1 and CDR2: LNHDA, SQIVND (reference sequence). The CDR3 is 16 amino acids. Deletions cut 5 bases from V and 0 bases from J, with 14 bases between. In DNA form, the CDR3 reads TGTGCCAGTAGTGGGACAACTAGCGACTCCTACAATGAGCAGTTCTTC. Residues: CASSGTTSDSYNEQFF. Filled out from reference TRBV19 and TRBJ2-1, the complete variable domain reads DGGITQSPKYLFRKEGQNVTLSCEQNLNHDAMYWYRQDPGQGLRLIYYSQIVNDFQKGDIAEGYSVSREKKESFPLTVTSAQKNPTAFYLCASSGTTSDSYNEQFFGPGTRLTVL.

The chain carries TRBV6-5 and TRBJ2-5, with D tentatively TRBD1 (5 bases). Per the germline V gene, CDR1 is MNHEY and CDR2 is SVGAGI. CDR3 length: 15 residues. With 0 bases removed from V and 4 bases from J, the gap between germline ends came to 12 bases. The CDR3 bases are TGTGCCAGCAGTTACTCGAACCAGGGTGCAGAGACCCAGTACTTC. The encoded protein is CASSYSNQGAETQYF.

A few counts support this clone. This rearrangement joins TRBV19 to TRBJ1-2; 9 bases match TRBD1. The CDR3 loop spans 16 amino acids. Losses at the gene ends were 5 bases for V and 3 bases for J; bases not matched to a gene: 10. Germline V gives CDR1 LNHDA, CDR2 SQIVND (reference sequence). CDR3 DNA: TGTGCCAGTAGTCCCGCCGACCGGGACAGGGACTATGGCTACACCTTC. It translates to CASSPADRDRDYGYTF. The full variable domain, in which reference TRBV19 and TRBJ1-2 provide the parts outside the CDR3, is DGGITQSPKYLFRKEGQNVTLSCEQNLNHDAMYWYRQDPGQGLRLIYYSQIVNDFQKGDIAEGYSVSREKKESFPLTVTSAQKNPTAFYLCASSPADRDRDYGYTFGSGTRLTVV.

The chain has TRBV7-6 and TRBJ1-1; weak D call: TRBD1 (6 bases). Trimming removed 0 bases at V and 6 bases at J, with 20 bases between. This CDR3 is 17 amino acids long. Looked up from germline, CDR1 is SGHVS and CDR2 is FNYEAQ. This CDR3 reads CASSLALGRGQSAEAFF. CDR3 DNA: TGTGCCAGCAGCTTAGCGCTGGGGCGGGGGCAAAGCGCTGAAGCTTTCTTT.

The V gene is TRBV6-5, the J gene TRBJ1-6, with D perhaps TRBD1 (6 bases). Germline V gene sequence: CDR1 MNHEY, CDR2 SVGAGI. V dropped 1 base and J dropped 9 bases, with 13 bases sitting between them. This CDR3 region has 15 residues. The CDR3 here is CASSYYQGQGSPLHF. CDR3 sequence (DNA): TGTGCCAGCAGTTACTATCAGGGGCAAGGTTCACCCCTCCACTTT.

The chain uses TRBV15 and TRBJ2-2; D is unresolved. This CDR3 contains 13 residues. CDR1 LNHNV and CDR2 YYDKDF come from the germline V gene (reference sequence). Trimming pared 9 bases from V and 6 bases from J, leaving 14 bases between. CDR3 nucleotide sequence: TGTGCCACGCAGAGGTTTCGGCCCGGGGAGCTGTTTTTT. This encodes CATQRFRPGELFF.

The gene calls are TRBV6-1 and TRBJ2-7; 11 bases match TRBD2. Germline values: CDR1 MNHNS, CDR2 SASEGT. V was clipped by 6 bases and J by 6 bases; unmatched bases: 7. The CDR3 runs 14 residues. The CDR3 reads CASRGTSGPLEQYF. The CDR3, as DNA: TGTGCCAGCAGGGGGACTAGCGGACCTCTCGAGCAGTACTTC.

The chain recombines TRBV6-6 with TRBJ2-7; 8 bases map to TRBD2. This CDR3 is built from 16 residues. The V gene's germline CDR1 is MNHNY and CDR2 SVGAGI (reference sequence). Germline trimming cut 4 bases from V and 6 bases from J; bases unmatched to any gene: 14. DNA for the CDR3: TGTGCCAGCAGTTCGTCGGCCGCCCTAGCGGGCGGCGAGCAGTACTTC. This gives the protein CASSSSAALAGGEQYF.

This clone was picked up a small number of times. V usage is TRBV11-3 and J usage is TRBJ2-4; 7 bases map to TRBD2. The CDR3 totals 19 residues. Germline CDR1 reads SGHNT; CDR2 reads YENEEA. V was clipped by 3 bases and J by 0 bases; unmatched bases: 14. CDR3 in DNA: TGTGCCAGCAGCTTTCCGCCTGGGGGGGACGTCCGAGCCAAAAACATTCAGTACTTC. Translation: CASSFPPGGDVRAKNIQYF.

The gene calls are TRBV19 and TRBJ2-5, with 9 positions matching TRBD1. CDR3 length equals 18 residues. V dropped 5 bases and J dropped 5; count of bases not matched to a gene: 18. CDR1 LNHDA and CDR2 SQIVND come from the germline V gene (reference sequence). The CDR3 loop is CASSPDPLLTGGRETQYF. CDR3 DNA sequence: TGTGCCAGTAGTCCCGACCCCCTCCTTACAGGGGGCAGGGAGACCCAGTACTTC.

The chain uses TRBV19 and TRBJ2-3; TRBD1 matches at 9 bases. The length of the CDR3 is 15 residues. V was pared by 9 bases and J by 4 bases, with 11 bases of the junction left unmatched. Germline values: CDR1 LNHDA, CDR2 SQIVND (reference sequence). The chain's CDR3 is CASSGTGILPDTQYF. The CDR3 region has the DNA TGTGCCAGCTCTGGGACAGGGATCTTGCCAGATACGCAGTATTTT.

V gene TRBV6-5 combines with J gene TRBJ1-2, with D perhaps TRBD1 (5 bases). Trimming cost V 4 bases and J 7 bases, with 10 bases left between them. Germline V gene data show CDR1 as MNHEY and CDR2 as SVGAGI. The CDR3 runs 12 residues. The CDR3 here is CASSSGHLGYTF. The CDR3 DNA reads as TGTGCCAGCAGTTCTGGACACCTTGGCTACACCTTC.

A few counts support this clone. Other DNA sequences from this sample encode an identical CDR3 as well. V is TRBV7-2 and J is TRBJ2-5; 7 bases are shared with TRBD1. The CDR3 consists of 14 residues. Looked up from germline, CDR1 is SGHTA and CDR2 is FQGNSA. V was clipped by 0 bases and J by 5 bases; unmatched bases: 3. The DNA of the CDR3 is TGTGCCAGCAGCTTAGCGGGCAGGGGGGAGACCCAGTACTTC. Amino acid sequence: CASSLAGRGETQYF.